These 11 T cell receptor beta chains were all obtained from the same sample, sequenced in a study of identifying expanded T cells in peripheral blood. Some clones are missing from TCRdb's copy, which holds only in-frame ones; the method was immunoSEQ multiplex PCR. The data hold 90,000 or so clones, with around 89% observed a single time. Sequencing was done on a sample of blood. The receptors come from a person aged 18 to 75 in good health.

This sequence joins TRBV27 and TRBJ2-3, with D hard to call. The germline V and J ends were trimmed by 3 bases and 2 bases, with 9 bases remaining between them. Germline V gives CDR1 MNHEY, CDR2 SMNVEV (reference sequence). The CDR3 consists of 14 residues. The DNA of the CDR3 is TGTGCCAGCAGTTTTGGGTCCGCCACAGATACGCAGTATTTT. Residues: CASSFGSATDTQYF.

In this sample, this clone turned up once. CDR3 in amino acids: CASSLGPRETQYF. DNA of the CDR3: TGTGCCAGCAGCTTAGGGCCAAGGGAGACCCAGTACTTC. J is TRBJ2-5 and V is TRBV7-9; D call uncertain. With 1 base removed from V and 5 bases from J, the gap between germline ends came to 8 bases. CDR1 is SEHNR and CDR2 is FQNEAQ in the germline V gene (reference sequence). The CDR3 contains 13 residues.

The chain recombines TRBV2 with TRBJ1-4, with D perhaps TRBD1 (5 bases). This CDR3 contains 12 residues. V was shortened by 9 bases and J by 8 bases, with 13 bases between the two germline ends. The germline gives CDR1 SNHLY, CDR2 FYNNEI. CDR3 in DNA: TGTGCCAGTCGTGGGGCGGGGGAAAAACTGTTTTTT. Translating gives CASRGAGEKLFF.

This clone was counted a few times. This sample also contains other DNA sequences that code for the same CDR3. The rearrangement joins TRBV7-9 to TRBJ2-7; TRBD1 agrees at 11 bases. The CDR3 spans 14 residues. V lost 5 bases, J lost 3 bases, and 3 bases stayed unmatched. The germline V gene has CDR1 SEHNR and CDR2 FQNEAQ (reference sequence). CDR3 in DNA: TGTGCCAGCAGCCCCGGGACAGGGGGCTACGAGCAGTACTTC. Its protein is CASSPGTGGYEQYF.

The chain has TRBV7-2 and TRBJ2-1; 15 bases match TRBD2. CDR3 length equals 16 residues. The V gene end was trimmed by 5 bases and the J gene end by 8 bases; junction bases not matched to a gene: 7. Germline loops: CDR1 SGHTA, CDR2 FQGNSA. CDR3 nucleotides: TGTGCCAGCAGCCCAGGACTAGCGGGGGGGCTCGATGAGCAGTTCTTC. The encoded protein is CASSPGLAGGLDEQFF. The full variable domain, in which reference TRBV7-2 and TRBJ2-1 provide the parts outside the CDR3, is GAGVSQSPSNKVTEKGKDVELRCDPISGHTALYWYRQSLGQGLEFLIYFQGNSAPDKSGLPSDRFSAERTGGSVSTLTIQRTQQEDSAVYLCASSPGLAGGLDEQFFGPGTRLTVL.

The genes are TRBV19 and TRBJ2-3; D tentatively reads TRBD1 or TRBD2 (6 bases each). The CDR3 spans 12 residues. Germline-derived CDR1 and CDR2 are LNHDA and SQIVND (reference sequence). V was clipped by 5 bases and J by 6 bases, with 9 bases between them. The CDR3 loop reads CASSVGGDTQYF. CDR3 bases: TGTGCCAGTAGTGTGGGGGGCGATACGCAGTATTTT.

The CDR3 loop is CASSPPYRAYNEQFF. CDR3 DNA: TGTGCCAGCTCACCACCGTACAGGGCTTACAATGAGCAGTTCTTC. The rearrangement links TRBV18 to TRBJ2-1; weak D call: TRBD1 (6 bases). This CDR3 comprises 15 residues. V was shortened by 0 bases and J by 4 bases, with 10 bases between the two germline ends. From germline, CDR1 is KGHSH and CDR2 LQKENI.

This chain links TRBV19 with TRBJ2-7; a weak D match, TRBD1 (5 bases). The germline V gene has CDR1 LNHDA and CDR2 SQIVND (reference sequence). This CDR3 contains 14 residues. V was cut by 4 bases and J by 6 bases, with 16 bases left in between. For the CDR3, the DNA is TGTGCCAGTAGTAGGGGCCTGGTTACATCCGAGCAGTACTTC. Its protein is CASSRGLVTSEQYF.

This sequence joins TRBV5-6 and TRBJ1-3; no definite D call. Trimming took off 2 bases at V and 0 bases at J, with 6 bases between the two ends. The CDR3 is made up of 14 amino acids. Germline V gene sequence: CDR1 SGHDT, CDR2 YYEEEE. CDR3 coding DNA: TGTGCCAGCAGCTTCAGCAGCTCTGGAAACACCATATATTTT. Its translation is CASSFSSSGNTIYF. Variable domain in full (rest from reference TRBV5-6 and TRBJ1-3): DAGVTQSPTHLIKTRGQQVTLRCSPKSGHDTVSWYQQALGQGPQFIFQYYEEEERQRGNFPDRFSGHQFPNYSSELNVNALLLGDSALYLCASSFSSSGNTIYFGEGSWLTVV.

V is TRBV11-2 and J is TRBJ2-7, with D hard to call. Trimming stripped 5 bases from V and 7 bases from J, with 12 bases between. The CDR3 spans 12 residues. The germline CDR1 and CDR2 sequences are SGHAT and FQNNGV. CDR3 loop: CASSPVRGEQYF. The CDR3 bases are TGTGCCAGCAGCCCAGTCCGAGGAGAGCAGTACTTC. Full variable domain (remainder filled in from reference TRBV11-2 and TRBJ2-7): EAGVAQSPRYKIIEKRQSVAFWCNPISGHATLYWYQQILGQGPKLLIQFQNNGVVDDSQLPKDRFSAERLKGVDSTLKIQPAKLEDSAVYLCASSPVRGEQYFGPGTRLTVT.

CDR3 sequence: CASSLDRQDNEQFF. The DNA of the CDR3 is TGTGCCAGCAGCTTAGATAGACAAGATAATGAGCAGTTCTTC. This chain uses TRBV11-2 with TRBJ2-1; no clear D gene. V gave up 0 bases and J gave up 7 bases, with 10 bases separating them. The CDR3 spans 14 residues. CDR1 and CDR2 (germline): SGHAT, FQNNGV.